Included here is one TCR beta chain sequence, with context. Its antigen is undetermined. The data stem from a study of siplizumab effects on memory and regulatory T cells. Study-level results: The apparent diversity of naive T cells exceeded that of memory cells, and naive T cells seemed to make a major contribution to the alloresponse.

The protocol was immunoSEQ multiplex PCR, while the TCRdb copy is restricted to in-frame clones and leaves out a portion. The sample records 80,000 to 130,000 clones, about 91% being singletons. Germline V gene data show CDR1 as MGHRA and CDR2 as YSYEKL. V was trimmed by 3 bases and J by 0 bases, leaving 7 bases between them. The CDR3 extends over 14 amino acids. The TCR comes from a human donor in good health. Some clones in this sample may be carry-over from other donors' samples. This sequence joins TRBV4-1 and TRBJ2-3, with a weak D call TRBD2 (6 bases). Material: CD4+ T cells sorted from blood. CDR3 DNA: TGCGCCAGCAGCCACGGGGGAAGCACAGATACGCAGTATTTT. Residues: CASSHGGSTDTQYF.